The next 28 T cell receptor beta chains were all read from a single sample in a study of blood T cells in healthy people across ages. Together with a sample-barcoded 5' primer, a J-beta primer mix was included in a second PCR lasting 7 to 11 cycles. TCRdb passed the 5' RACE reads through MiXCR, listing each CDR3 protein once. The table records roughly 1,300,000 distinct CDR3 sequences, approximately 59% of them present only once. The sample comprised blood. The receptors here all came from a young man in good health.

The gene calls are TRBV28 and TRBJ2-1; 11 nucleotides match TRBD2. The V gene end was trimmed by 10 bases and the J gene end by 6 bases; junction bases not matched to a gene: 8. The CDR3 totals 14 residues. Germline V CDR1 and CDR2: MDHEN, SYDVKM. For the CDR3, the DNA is TGTGCCATCGATACTAGCGGGGGCCTCAATGAGCAGTTCTTC. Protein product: CAIDTSGGLNEQFF. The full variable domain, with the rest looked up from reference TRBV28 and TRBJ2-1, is DVKVTQSSRYLVKRTGEKVFLECVQDMDHENMFWYRQDPGLGLRLIYFSYDVKMKEKGDIPEGYSVSREKKERFSLILESASTNQTSMYLCAIDTSGGLNEQFFGPGTRLTVL.

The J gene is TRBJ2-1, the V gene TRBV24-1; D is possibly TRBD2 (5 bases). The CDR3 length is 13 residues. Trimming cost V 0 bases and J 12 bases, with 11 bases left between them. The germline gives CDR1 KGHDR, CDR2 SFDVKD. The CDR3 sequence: CATSDLHEGGQFF. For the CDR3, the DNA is TGTGCCACCAGTGATTTGCATGAGGGTGGGCAGTTCTTC.

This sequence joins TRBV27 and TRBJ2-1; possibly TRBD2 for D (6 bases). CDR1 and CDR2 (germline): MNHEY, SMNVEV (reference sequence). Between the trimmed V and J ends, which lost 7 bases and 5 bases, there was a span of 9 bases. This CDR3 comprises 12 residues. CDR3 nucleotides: TGTGCCAGCATGGGAGGCAACAATGAGCAGTTCTTC. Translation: CASMGGNNEQFF.

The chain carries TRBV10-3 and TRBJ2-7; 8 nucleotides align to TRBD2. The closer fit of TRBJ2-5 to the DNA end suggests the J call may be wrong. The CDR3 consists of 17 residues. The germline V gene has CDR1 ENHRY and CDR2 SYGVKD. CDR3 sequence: CAISESGTRIEKETQYF. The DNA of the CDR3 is TGTGCCATCAGTGAGTCGGGGACTAGAATTGAGAAAGAGACCCAGTACTTC.

The CDR3 loop reads CASSFGTGNNSPLHF. As DNA, the CDR3 is TGTGCCAGCAGCTTCGGGACAGGGAATAATTCACCCCTCCACTTT. This chain connects TRBV7-2 to TRBJ1-6, with TRBD1 identical over 9 bases. Per the germline V gene, CDR1 is SGHTA and CDR2 is FQGNSA. V shed 3 bases and J 5 bases; nucleotides not matched to a gene: 2. The CDR3 consists of 15 residues.

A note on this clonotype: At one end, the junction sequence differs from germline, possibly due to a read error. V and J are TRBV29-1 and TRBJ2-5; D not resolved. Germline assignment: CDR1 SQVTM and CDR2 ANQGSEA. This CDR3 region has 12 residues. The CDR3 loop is CSDLDWQGTQYF. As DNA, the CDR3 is TGCAGCGATCTTGACTGGCAAGGGACCCAGTACTTC. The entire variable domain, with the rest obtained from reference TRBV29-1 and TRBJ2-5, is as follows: SAVISQKPSRDICQRGTSLTIQCQVDSQVTMMFWYRQQPGQSLTLIATANQGSEATYESGFVIDKFPISRPNLTFSTLTVSNMSPEDSSIYLCSDLDWQGTQYFGPGTRLLVL.

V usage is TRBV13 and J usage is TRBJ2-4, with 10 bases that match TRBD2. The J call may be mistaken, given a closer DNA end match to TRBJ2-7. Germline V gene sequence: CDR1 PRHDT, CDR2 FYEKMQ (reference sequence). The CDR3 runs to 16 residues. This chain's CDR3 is CASSPGLASPPYEQYF. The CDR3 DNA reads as TGTGCCAGCAGCCCGGGACTAGCGTCCCCGCCCTACGAGCAGTACTTC.

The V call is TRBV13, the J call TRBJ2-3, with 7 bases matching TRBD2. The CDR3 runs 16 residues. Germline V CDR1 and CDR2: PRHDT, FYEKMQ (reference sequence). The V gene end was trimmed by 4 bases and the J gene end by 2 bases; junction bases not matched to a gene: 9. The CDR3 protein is CASSSSPGGLTDTQYF. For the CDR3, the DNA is TGTGCCAGCAGCTCCAGCCCGGGGGGACTCACAGATACGCAGTATTTT. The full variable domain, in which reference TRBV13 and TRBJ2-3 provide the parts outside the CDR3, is AAGVIQSPRHLIKEKRETATLKCYPIPRHDTVYWYQQGPGQDPQFLISFYEKMQSDKGSIPDRFSAQQFSDYHSELNMSSLELGDSALYFCASSSSPGGLTDTQYFGPGTRLTVL.

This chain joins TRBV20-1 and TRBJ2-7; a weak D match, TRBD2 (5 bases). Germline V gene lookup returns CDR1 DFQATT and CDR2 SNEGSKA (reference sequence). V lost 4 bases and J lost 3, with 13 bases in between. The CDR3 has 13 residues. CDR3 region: CSANHGVRYEQYF. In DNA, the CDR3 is TGCAGTGCTAATCACGGGGTCCGCTACGAGCAGTACTTC.

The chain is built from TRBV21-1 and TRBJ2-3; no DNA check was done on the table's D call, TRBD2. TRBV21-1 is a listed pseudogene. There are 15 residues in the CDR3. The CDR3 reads CASTLTSGETDTQYF. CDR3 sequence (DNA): TGTGCCAGCACACTTACTAGCGGGGAGACAGATACGCAGTATTTT.

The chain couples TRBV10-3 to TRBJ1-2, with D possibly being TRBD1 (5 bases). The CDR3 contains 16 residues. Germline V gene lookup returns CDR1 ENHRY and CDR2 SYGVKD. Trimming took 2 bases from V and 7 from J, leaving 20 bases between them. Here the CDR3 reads CAISEGGLGLSSGYTF. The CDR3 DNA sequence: TGTGCCATCAGTGAGGGGGGACTGGGTCTGTCCTCTGGCTACACCTTC.

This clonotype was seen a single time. The CDR3 nucleotides are TGTGCCAGCAGCCAATCGTCTGAGCAGTTCTTC. Amino acids: CASSQSSEQFF. V is TRBV3-1 and J is TRBJ2-1; unclear D gene. The V end lost 2 bases, the J end lost 9 bases, and 5 bases lay between the germline ends. This CDR3 contains 11 residues. CDR1 is LGHDT and CDR2 is YNNKEL in the germline V gene (reference sequence).

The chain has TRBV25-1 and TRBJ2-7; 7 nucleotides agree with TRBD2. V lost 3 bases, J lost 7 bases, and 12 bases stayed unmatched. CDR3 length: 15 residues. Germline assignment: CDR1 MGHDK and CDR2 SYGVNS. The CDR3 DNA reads TGTGCCAGCAGTGAGGGGACTATGGCTTCTAGTGAGCAGTACTTC. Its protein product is CASSEGTMASSEQYF.

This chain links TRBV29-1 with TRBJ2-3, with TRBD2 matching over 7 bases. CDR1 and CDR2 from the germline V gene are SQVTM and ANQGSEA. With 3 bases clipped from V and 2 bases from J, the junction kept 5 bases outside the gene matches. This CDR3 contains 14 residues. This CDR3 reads CSVDTSGVTDTQYF. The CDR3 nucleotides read TGCAGCGTTGATACCAGCGGGGTCACAGATACGCAGTATTTT.

In DNA form, the CDR3 reads TGTGCCAGCAGTGGGATGGGGGAGGGCCGAGAGCAGTACTTC. It encodes CASSGMGEGREQYF. The chain carries TRBV3-1 and TRBJ2-7; TRBD2 agrees at 7 bases. CDR1 LGHDT and CDR2 YNNKEL come from the germline V gene (reference sequence). The CDR3 length is 14 residues. Trimming cost V 6 bases and J 7 bases; bases outside gene matches: 12.

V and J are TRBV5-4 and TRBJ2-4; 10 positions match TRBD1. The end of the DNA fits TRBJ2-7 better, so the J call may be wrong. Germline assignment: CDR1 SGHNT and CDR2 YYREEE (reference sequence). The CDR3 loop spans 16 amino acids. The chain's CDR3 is CASSWGPGQGMGEQYF. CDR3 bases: TGTGCCAGCAGCTGGGGACCGGGACAGGGGATGGGCGAGCAGTACTTC.

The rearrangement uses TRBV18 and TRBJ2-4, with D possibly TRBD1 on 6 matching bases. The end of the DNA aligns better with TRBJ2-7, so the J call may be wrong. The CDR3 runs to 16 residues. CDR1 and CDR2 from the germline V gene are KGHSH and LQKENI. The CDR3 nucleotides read TGTGCCAGCTCACGGACAGCCGATCGACAAATTTTCGAGCAGTACTTC. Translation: CASSRTADRQIFEQYF.

CDR3 region: CASSSNPGQVYGYTF. CDR3 DNA sequence: TGTGCCAGCAGCTCGAACCCGGGACAAGTCTATGGCTACACCTTC. The rearrangement joins TRBV12-3 or TRBV12-4 to TRBJ1-2; D possibly corresponds to TRBD1 (6 bases). CDR3 length equals 15 residues. Trimming pared 6 bases from V and 4 bases from J, leaving 18 bases between.

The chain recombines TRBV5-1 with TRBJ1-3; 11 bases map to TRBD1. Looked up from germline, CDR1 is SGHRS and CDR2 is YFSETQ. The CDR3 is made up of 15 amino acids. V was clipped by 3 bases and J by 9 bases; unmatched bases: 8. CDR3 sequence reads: CASSSSGTGGSTIYF. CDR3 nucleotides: TGCGCCAGCAGCTCCTCCGGGACAGGGGGTAGCACCATATATTTT.

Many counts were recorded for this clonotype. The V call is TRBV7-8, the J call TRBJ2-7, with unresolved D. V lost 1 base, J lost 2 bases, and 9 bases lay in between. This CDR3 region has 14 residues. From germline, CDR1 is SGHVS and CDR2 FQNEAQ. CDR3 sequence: CASSLVGTTYEQYF. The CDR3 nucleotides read TGTGCCAGCAGCTTAGTAGGAACCACCTACGAGCAGTACTTC.

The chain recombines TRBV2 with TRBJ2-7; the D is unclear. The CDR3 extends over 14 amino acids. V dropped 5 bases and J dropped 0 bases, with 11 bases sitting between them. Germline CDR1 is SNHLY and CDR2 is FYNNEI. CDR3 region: CASSSRADSYEQYF. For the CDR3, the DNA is TGTGCCAGCAGTTCCCGGGCGGACTCCTACGAGCAGTACTTC.

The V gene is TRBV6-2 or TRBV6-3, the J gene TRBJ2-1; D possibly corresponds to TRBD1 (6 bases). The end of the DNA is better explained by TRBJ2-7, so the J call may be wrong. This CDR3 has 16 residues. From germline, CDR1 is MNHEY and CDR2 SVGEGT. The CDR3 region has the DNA TGTGCCAGCAGGCCACAGGGACCTAGCTCCTACAATGAGCAGTACTTC. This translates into CASRPQGPSSYNEQYF.

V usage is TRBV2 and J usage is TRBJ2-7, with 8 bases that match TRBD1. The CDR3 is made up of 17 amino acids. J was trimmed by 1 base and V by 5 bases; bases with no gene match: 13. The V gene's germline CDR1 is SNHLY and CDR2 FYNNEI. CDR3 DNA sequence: TGTGCCAGCAGTTTCCCTTACCGAGACAGGGGTTCCTACGAGCAGTACTTC. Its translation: CASSFPYRDRGSYEQYF.

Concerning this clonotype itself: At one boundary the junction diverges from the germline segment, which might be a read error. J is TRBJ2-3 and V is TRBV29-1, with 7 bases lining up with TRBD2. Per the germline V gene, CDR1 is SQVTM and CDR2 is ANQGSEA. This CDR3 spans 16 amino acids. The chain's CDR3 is CSVEDSTSRPTDTQNF. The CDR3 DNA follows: TGCAGCGTTGAAGACTCGACTAGCAGACCCACAGATACGCAGAATTTT.

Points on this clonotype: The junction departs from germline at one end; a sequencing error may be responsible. The CDR3 sequence is CASSDSIENIQYF. Written as DNA, the CDR3 is TGTGCCAGCAGTGACTCGATCGAGAACATTCAGTACTTC. The chain employs TRBV6-2 or TRBV6-3 and TRBJ2-7; D not resolved. The tail of the sequence fits TRBJ2-4 better, so the J call may be wrong. The CDR3 has 13 residues. Germline V gives CDR1 MNHEY, CDR2 SVGEGT.

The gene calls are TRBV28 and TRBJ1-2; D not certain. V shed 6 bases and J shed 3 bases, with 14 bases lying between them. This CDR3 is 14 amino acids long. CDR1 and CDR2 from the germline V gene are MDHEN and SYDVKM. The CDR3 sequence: CASSPGVGYYGYTF. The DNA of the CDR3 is TGTGCCAGCAGCCCCGGGGTCGGTTACTATGGCTACACCTTC.

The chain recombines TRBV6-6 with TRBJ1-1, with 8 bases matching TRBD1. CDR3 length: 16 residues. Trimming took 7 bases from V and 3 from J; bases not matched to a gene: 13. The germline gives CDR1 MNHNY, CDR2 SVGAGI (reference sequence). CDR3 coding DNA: TGTGCCAGCACCCCCGGGACAGGTATTCGGGACACTGAAGCTTTCTTT. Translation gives CASTPGTGIRDTEAFF.

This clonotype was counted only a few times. DNA of the CDR3: TGTGCCAGCCAGGGGGCTAGTGAAAAACTGTTTTTT. Its protein product is CASQGASEKLFF. The chain combines TRBV27 with TRBJ1-4; 8 bases agree with TRBD1. Germline trimming cut 8 bases from V and 7 bases from J; bases unmatched to any gene: 3. Germline assignment: CDR1 MNHEY and CDR2 SMNVEV (reference sequence). This CDR3 comprises 12 residues. The full variable domain, with the rest looked up from reference TRBV27 and TRBJ1-4, is EAQVTQNPRYLITVTGKKLTVTCSQNMNHEYMSWYRQDPGLGLRQIYYSMNVEVTDKGDVPEGYKVSRKEKRNFPLILESPSPNQTSLYFCASQGASEKLFFGSGTQLSVL.